This TCR beta chain was found in a study of T cell clones after liver transplantation. Unstimulated PBMCs were sorted into CD3+CD4+ and CD3+CD8+ populations. TCRdb's copy holds only in-frame clones and misses some; the assay was immunoSEQ multiplex PCR. The profile shows around 120,000 clones, 90% of them singletons. The CDR3 totals 16 residues. The germline V gene has CDR1 SGHNT and CDR2 YENEEA. V was clipped by 4 bases and J by 2 bases; unmatched bases: 7. The sequence came from a human patient who received a liver transplant. Some T cells may originate from the graft donor. Specimen: CD4+ T cells from blood, collected 12 months after liver transplant. The chain employs TRBV11-3 and TRBJ2-7, with 11 bases identical to TRBD2. The CDR3 loop reads CASSSGLAVLPYEQYF. The CDR3 DNA reads TGTGCCAGCAGCTCGGGACTAGCGGTACTCCCCTACGAGCAGTACTTC.